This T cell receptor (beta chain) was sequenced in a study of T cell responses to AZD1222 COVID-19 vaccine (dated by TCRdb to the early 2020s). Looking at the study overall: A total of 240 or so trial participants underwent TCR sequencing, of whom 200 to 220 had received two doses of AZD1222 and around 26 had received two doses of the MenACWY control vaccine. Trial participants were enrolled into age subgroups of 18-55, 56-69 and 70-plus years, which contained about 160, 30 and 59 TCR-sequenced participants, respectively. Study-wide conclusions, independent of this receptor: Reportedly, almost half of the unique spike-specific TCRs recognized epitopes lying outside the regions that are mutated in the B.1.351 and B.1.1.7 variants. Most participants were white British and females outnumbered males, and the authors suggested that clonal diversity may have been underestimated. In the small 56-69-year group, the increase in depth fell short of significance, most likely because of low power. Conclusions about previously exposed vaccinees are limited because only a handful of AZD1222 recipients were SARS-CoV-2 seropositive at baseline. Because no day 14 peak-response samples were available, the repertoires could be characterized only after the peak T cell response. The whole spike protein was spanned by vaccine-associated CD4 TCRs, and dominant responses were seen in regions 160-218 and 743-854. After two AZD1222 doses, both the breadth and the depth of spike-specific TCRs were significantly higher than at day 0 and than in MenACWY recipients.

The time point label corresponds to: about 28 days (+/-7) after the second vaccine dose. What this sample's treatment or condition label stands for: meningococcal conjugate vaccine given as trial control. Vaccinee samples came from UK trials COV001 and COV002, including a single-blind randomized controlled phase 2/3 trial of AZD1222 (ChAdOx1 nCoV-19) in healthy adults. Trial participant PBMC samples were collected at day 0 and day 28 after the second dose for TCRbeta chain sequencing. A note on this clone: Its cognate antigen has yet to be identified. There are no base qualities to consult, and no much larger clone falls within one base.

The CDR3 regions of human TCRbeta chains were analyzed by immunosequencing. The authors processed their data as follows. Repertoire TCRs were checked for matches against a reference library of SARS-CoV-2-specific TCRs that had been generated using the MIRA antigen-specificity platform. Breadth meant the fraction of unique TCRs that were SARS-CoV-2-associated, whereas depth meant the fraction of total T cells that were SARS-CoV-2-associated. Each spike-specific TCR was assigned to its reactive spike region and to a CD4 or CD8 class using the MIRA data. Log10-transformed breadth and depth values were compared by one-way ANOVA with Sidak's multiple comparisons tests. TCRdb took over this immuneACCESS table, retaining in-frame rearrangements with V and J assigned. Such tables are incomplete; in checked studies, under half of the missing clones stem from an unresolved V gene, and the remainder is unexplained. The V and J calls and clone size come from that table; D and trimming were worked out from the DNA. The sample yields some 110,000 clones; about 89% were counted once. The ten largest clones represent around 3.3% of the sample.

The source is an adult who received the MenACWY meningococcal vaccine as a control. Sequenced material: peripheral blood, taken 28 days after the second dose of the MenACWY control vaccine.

CDR3 sequence: CASSFGGSSYNEQFF. The DNA is as follows: TGTGCCAGCAGTTTTGGGGGCAGCTCCTACAATGAGCAGTTCTTC. The receptor chain draws on TRBV28 and TRBJ2-1; the best D guess is TRBD1, with 6 bases matching. As encoded in the germline V gene, CDR1 is MDHEN while CDR2 is SYDVKM. The CDR3 spans 15 residues, from the cysteine through the phenylalanine. Only the CDR3 DNA is retained, 45 bases long and in frame from the first base. V loses 3 bases of germline sequence and J loses 0 bases, and the interval between the two ends is 9 bases.